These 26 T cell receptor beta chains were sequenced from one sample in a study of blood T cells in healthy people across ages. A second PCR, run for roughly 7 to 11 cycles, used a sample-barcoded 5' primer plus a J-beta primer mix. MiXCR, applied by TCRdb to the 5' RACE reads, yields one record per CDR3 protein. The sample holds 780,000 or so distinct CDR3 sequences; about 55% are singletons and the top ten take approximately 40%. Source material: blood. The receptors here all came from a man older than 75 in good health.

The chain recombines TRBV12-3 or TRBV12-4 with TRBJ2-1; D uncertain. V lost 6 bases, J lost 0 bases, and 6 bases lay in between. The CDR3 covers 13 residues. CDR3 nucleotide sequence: TGTGCCAGCAGCTACATCTCCTACAATGAGCAGTTCTTC. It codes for CASSYISYNEQFF.

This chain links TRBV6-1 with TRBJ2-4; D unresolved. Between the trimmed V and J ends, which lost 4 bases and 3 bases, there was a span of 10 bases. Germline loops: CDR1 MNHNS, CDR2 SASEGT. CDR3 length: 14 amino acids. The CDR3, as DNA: TGTGCCAGCAGTGGTCTCTATGGCAAAAACATTCAGTACTTC. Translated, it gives CASSGLYGKNIQYF.

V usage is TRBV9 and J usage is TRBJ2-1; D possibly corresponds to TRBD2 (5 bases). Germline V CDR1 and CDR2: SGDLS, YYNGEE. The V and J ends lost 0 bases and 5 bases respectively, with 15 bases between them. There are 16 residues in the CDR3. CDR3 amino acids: CASSVVSSSDHNEQFF. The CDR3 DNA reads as TGTGCCAGCAGCGTAGTGTCTAGTAGCGACCACAATGAGCAGTTCTTC.

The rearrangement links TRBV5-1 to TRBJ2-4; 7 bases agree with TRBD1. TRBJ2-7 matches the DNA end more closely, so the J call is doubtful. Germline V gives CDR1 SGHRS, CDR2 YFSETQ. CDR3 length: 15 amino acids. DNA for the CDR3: TGCGCCAGCAGATCTAGGGCAGGGGGACCCTACGAGCAGTACTTC. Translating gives CASRSRAGGPYEQYF.

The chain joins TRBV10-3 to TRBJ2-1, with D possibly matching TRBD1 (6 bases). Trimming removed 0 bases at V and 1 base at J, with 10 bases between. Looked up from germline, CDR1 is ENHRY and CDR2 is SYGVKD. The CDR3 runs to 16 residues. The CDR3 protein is CAISESGQGSYNEQFF. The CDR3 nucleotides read TGTGCCATCAGTGAGTCTGGGCAGGGGTCCTACAATGAGCAGTTCTTC.

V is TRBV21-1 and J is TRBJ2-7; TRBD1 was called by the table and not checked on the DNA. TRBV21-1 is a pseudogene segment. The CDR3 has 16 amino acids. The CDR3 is CASSKWGRGVSYEQYF. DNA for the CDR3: TGTGCCAGCAGCAAATGGGGGCGAGGGGTATCCTACGAGCAGTACTTC.

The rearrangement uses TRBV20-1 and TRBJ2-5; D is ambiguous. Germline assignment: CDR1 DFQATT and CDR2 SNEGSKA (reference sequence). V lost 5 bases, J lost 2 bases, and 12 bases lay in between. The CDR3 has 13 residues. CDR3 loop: CSAPVQVQETQYF. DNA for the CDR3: TGCAGTGCTCCGGTCCAGGTTCAAGAGACCCAGTACTTC.

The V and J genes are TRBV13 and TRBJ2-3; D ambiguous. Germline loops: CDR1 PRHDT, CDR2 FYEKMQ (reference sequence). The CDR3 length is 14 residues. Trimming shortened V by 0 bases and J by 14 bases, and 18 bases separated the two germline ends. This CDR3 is CASSLGGRVGYAYF. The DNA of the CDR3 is TGTGCCAGCAGCTTAGGAGGTCGGGTGGGATACGCGTATTTT.

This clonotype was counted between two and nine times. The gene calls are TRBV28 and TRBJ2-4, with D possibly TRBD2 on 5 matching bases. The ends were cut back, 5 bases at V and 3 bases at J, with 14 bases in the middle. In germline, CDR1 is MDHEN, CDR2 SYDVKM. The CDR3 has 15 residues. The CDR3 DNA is TGTGCCAGCAGTACCACCCCACTAGGCAAAAACATTCAGTACTTC. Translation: CASSTTPLGKNIQYF.

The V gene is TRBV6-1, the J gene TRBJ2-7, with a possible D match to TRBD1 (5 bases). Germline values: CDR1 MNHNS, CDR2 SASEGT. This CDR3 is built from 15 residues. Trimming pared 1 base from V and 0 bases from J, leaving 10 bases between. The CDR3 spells CASSEGAGRSYEQYF. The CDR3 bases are TGTGCCAGCAGTGAAGGGGCAGGGCGCTCCTACGAGCAGTACTTC.

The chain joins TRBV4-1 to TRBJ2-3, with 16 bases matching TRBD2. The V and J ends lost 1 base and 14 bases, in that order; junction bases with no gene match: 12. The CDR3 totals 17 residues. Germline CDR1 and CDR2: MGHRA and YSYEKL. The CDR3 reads CASSQGGTSGRARYAYF. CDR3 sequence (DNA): TGCGCCAGCAGCCAAGGGGGGACTAGCGGGAGGGCCAGATACGCGTATTTT.

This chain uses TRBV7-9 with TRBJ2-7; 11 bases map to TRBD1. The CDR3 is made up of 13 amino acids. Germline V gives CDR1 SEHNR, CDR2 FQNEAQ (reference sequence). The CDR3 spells CAAGQGASYEQYF. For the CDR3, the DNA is TGTGCGGCAGGACAGGGGGCGTCATACGAGCAGTACTTC. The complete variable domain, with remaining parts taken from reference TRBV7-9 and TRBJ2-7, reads DTGVSQNPRHKITKRGQNVTFRCDPISEHNRLYWYRQTLGQGPEFLTYFQNEAQLEKSRLLSDRFSAERPKGSFSTLEIQRTEQGDSAMYLCAAGQGASYEQYFGPGTRLTVT.

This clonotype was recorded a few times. CDR3 in amino acids: CASSYSRVTYEQYF. CDR3 DNA sequence: TGTGCCAGCAGTTACTCCAGGGTAACCTACGAGCAGTACTTC. The chain recombines TRBV6-2 or TRBV6-3 with TRBJ2-7; TRBD1 is a possible D gene (5 bases). Looked up from germline, CDR1 is MNHEY and CDR2 is SVGEGT. Trimming stripped 0 bases from V and 2 bases from J, with 8 bases between. CDR3 size: 14 residues.

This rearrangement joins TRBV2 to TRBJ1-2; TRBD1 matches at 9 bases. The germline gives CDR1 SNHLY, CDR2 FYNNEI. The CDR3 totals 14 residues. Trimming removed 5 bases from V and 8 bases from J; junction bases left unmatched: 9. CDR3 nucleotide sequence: TGTGCCAGCAGTCGGGACAGGGCACTAGACGGCTACACCTTC. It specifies CASSRDRALDGYTF.

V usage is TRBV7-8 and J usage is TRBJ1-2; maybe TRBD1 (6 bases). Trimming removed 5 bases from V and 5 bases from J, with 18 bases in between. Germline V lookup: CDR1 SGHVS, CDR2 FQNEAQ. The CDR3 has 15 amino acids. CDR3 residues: CASSTETGTSYGYTF. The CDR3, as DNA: TGTGCCAGCAGCACGGAGACAGGCACATCTTATGGCTACACCTTC.

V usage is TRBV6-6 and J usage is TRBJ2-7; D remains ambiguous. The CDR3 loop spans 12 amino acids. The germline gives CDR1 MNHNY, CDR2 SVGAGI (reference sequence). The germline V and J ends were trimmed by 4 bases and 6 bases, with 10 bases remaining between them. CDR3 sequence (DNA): TGTGCCAGCAGTTCTCCCAAAGGCGAGCAGTACTTC. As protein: CASSSPKGEQYF.

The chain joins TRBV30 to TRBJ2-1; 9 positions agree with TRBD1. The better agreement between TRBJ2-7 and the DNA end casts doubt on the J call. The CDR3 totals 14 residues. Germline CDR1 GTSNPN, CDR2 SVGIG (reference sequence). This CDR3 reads CAWSADRGSYEQYF. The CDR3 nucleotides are TGTGCCTGGAGTGCCGACAGGGGGAGTTACGAGCAGTACTTC.

The CDR3 protein is CASSYKGAGANVLTF. The CDR3 DNA is TGTGCCAGCAGTTACAAGGGGGCTGGGGCCAACGTCCTGACTTTC. The rearrangement joins TRBV6-2 or TRBV6-3 to TRBJ2-6; a possible D gene is TRBD1 (6 bases). CDR3 length: 15 residues. V was trimmed by 2 bases and J by 2 bases, leaving 7 bases between them. Germline loops: CDR1 MNHEY, CDR2 SVGEGT.

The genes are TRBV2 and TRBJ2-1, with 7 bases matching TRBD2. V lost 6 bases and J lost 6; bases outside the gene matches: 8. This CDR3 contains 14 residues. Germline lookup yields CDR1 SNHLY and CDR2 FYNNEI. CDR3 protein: CASRTGLSPNEQFF. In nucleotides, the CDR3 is TGTGCCAGCAGGACGGGACTATCTCCCAATGAGCAGTTCTTC.

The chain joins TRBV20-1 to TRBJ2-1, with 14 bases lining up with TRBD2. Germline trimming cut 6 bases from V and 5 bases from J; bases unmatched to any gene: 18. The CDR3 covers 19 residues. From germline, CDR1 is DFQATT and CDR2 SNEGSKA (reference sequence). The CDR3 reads CSAPNAGTSGRGWDNEQFF. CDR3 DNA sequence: TGCAGTGCCCCCAATGCCGGGACTAGCGGGAGAGGGTGGGACAATGAGCAGTTCTTC.

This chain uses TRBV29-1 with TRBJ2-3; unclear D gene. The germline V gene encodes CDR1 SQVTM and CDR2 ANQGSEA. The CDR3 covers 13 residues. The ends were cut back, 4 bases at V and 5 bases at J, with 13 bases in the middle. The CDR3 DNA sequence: TGCAGCGTTGTGGCGGTAGTGGGAGATACGCAGTATTTT. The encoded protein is CSVVAVVGDTQYF.

This CDR3 reads CASSLAGYQPQHF. The CDR3 bases are TGTGCCAGCAGCTTGGCGGGCTATCAGCCCCAGCATTTT. The V gene is TRBV5-5, the J gene TRBJ1-5, with D uncertain. This CDR3 contains 13 residues. Trimming removed 0 bases at V and 5 bases at J, with 6 bases between. Germline V lookup: CDR1 SGHKS, CDR2 YYEKEE (reference sequence).

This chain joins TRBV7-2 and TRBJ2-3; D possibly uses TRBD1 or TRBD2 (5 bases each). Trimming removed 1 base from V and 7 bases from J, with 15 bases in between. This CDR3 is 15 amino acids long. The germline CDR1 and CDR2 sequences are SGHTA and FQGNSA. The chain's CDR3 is CASSLDQGRGNTQYF. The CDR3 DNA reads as TGTGCCAGCAGCTTAGATCAGGGACGGGGCAATACGCAGTATTTT. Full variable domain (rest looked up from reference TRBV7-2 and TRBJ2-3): GAGVSQSPSNKVTEKGKDVELRCDPISGHTALYWYRQSLGQGLEFLIYFQGNSAPDKSGLPSDRFSAERTGGSVSTLTIQRTQQEDSAVYLCASSLDQGRGNTQYFGPGTRLTVL.

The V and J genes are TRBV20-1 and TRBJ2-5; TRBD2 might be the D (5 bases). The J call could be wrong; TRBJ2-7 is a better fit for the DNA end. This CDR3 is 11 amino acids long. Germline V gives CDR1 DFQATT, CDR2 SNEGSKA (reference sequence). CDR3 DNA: TGCAGTGCTAGACCGGGGATCGAGCAGTACTTC. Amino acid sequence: CSARPGIEQYF.

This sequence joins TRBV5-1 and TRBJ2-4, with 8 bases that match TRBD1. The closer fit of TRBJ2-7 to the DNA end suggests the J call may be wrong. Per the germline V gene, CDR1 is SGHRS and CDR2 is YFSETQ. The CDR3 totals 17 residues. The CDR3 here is CASSPMGPTGGGNEQYF. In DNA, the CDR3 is TGCGCCAGCAGCCCGATGGGACCCACAGGGGGTGGAAACGAGCAGTACTTC.

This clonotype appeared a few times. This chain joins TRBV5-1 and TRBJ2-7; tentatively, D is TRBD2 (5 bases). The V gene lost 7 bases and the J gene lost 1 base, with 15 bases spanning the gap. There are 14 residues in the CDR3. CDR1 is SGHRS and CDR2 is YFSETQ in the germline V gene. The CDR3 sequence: CASHGNSLSYEQYF. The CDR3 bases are TGCGCCAGCCACGGGAACAGCCTATCCTACGAGCAGTACTTC.